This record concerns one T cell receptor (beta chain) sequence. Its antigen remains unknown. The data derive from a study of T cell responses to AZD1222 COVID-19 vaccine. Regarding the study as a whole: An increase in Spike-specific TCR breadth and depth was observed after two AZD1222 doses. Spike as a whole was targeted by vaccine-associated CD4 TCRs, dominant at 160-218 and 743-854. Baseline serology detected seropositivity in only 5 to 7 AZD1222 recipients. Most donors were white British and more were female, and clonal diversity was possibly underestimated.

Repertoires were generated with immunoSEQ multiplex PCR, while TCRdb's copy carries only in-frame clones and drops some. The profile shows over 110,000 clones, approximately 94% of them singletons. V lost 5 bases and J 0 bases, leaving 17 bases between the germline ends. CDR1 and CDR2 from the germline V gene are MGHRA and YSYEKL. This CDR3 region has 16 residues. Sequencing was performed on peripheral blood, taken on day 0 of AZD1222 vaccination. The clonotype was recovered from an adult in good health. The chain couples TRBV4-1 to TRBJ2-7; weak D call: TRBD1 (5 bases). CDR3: CASSIAETDTSYEQYF. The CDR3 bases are TGCGCCAGCAGCATAGCCGAGACAGATACCTCCTACGAGCAGTACTTC.